This T cell receptor beta chain was found in a study of patients and donors after allogeneic stem cell transplantation. CDR1 is DFQATT, CDR2 SNEGSKA, per germline (reference sequence). The CDR3 sequence is 12 residues long. Between the trimmed V and J ends, which lost 5 bases and 10 bases, there was a span of 17 bases. This clonotype appeared a few times. TCRdb re-called the RT-PCR reads through MiXCR, storing one row per CDR3 protein. The sample shows over 350,000 distinct CDR3 sequences, more than 15% of them seen only once. Sequenced sample: blood, either unsorted or a sorted T cell fraction (not recorded which). The TCR sequence derives from a human donor who was either an allogeneic HSCT recipient or a stem cell or donor lymphocyte infusion donor (not recorded which). It is not recorded whose cells these are; they may come from a transplant donor. The chain links TRBV20-1 to TRBJ1-2; D uncertain. The CDR3 DNA is TGCAGTGCTCGTAGAACCGCAGACTACTACACCTTC. This encodes CSARRTADYYTF.